Detailed here is one T cell receptor (beta chain). J was trimmed by 5 bases and V by 7 bases; bases with no gene match: 12. CDR1 LNHDA and CDR2 SQIVND come from the germline V gene (reference sequence). The CDR3 totals 15 residues. This specimen belongs to a study of lymphopenia after photon versus proton radiotherapy. Clones were sequenced by immunoSEQ multiplex PCR, and TCRdb holds only the in-frame ones, with some missing. The sample includes 25,000 to 35,000 clones, roughly nine tenths of them seen just once. This specimen consisted of peripheral blood, obtained from a patient treated with proton-based radiotherapy. This chain uses TRBV19 with TRBJ2-7, with 9 bases aligning to TRBD2. The sequence came from a woman in her seventies with pancreatic cancer. Some clones in this sample may be carry-over from other donors' samples. The CDR3 DNA is TGTGCCAGTACCATCTCCGGGACTAGCAGCAACGAGCAGTACTTC. The encoded protein is CASTISGTSSNEQYF.